The 30 T cell receptor beta chains in this list originate from one sample, sequenced in a study of CD8+CD57+ T cells in acquired aplastic anemia. For CDR3 and TCR beta VDJ profiling, genomic DNA was the template used. TCRdb re-called the reads through MiXCR, storing one row per CDR3 protein. This table has some 220,000 distinct CDR3 sequences, 30% to 35% appearing once. The sequenced sample consisted of sorted CD4+, CD8+, or CD8+CD57+ T cells (not recorded which) from PBMCs. The receptor set was obtained from a human donor in good health, serving as a control.

The V call is TRBV4-2, the J call TRBJ2-7; TRBD1 aligns across 9 bases. V dropped 0 bases and J dropped 0; count of bases not matched to a gene: 3. Per the germline V gene, CDR1 is LGHNA and CDR2 is YNFKEQ. This CDR3 has 16 residues. The CDR3 reads CASSQDGTGTSYEQYF. CDR3 bases: TGTGCCAGCAGCCAAGACGGGACAGGGACCTCCTACGAGCAGTACTTC.

Details on this clonotype: Sequence at one end of the junction differs from germline and may be a read error. The chain recombines TRBV20-1 with TRBJ1-2, with a tentative D call TRBD1 (5 bases). This CDR3 has 12 amino acids. The germline CDR1 and CDR2 sequences are DFQATT and SNEGSKA (reference sequence). The CDR3 region is CSARDQGLGYTF. CDR3 in DNA: TGCAGTGCCAGAGATCAGGGTCTTGGCTACACCTTC.

V is TRBV15 and J is TRBJ2-5, with D possibly matching TRBD1 (6 bases). The ends were cut back, 2 bases at V and 5 bases at J, with 12 bases in the middle. The CDR3 runs to 14 residues. Per germline, CDR1 LNHNV and CDR2 YYDKDF (reference sequence). CDR3 nucleotides: TGTGCCACCAGCAGACCCCAGGGGTCGGAGACCCAGTACTTC. It encodes CATSRPQGSETQYF.

As regards this clonotype: A much larger clone lies one base from this, so it may be a read error. The rearrangement joins TRBV6-1 to TRBJ1-1, with TRBD1 matching 9 bases. Trimming cost V 11 bases and J 2 bases; bases outside gene matches: 12. Looked up from germline, CDR1 is MNHNS and CDR2 is SASEGT. The CDR3 is 15 amino acids. The CDR3 protein is CAGQGQGNLNTEAFF. The DNA for the CDR3 is TGTGCCGGCCAGGGACAGGGTAACCTCAACACTGAAGCTTTCTTT.

This clonotype was counted many times. The rearrangement uses TRBV10-3 and TRBJ2-5; D is ambiguous. This CDR3 contains 16 residues. V lost 0 bases to trimming and J lost 4 bases, with 15 bases between them. Germline assignment: CDR1 ENHRY and CDR2 SYGVKD. CDR3 DNA: TGTGCCATCAGTGAGTCTAGGGCAGGTAAACGAGAGACCCAGTACTTC. This codes for CAISESRAGKRETQYF.

This clonotype came up many times. The genes are TRBV20-1 and TRBJ2-7; the D call may be TRBD1 or TRBD2 (5 bases each). The CDR3 totals 14 residues. The germline V gene has CDR1 DFQATT and CDR2 SNEGSKA (reference sequence). Trimming removed 5 bases from V and 2 bases from J, with 16 bases in between. In DNA, the CDR3 is TGCAGTGCTCCTAGGACCGGGACGACCTACGAGCAGTACTTC. It specifies CSAPRTGTTYEQYF.

This clonotype was seen a few times. The CDR3 sequence is CASSRKEGGGGYTF. CDR3 sequence (DNA): TGTGCCAGCAGCCGAAAGGAGGGAGGCGGTGGCTACACCTTC. The chain combines TRBV3-1 with TRBJ1-2; D remains ambiguous. V lost 4 bases to trimming and J lost 7 bases, with 16 bases between them. The CDR3 has 14 residues. Germline V gene data show CDR1 as LGHDT and CDR2 as YNNKEL (reference sequence).

This CDR3 is CASSWRGQETQYF. CDR3 nucleotides: TGTGCCAGCAGCTGGAGGGGGCAAGAGACCCAGTACTTC. V gene TRBV7-2 combines with J gene TRBJ2-5, with D tentatively TRBD1 or TRBD2 (6 bases each). In germline, CDR1 is SGHTA, CDR2 FQGNSA. The V end was cut by 4 bases, the J end by 2 bases, with 8 bases between. The CDR3 totals 13 residues.

This clonotype has just a few counts. This chain connects TRBV6-2 or TRBV6-3 to TRBJ1-3; D gene unclear. The V and J ends lost 4 bases and 0 bases respectively, with 4 bases between them. Germline CDR1 reads MNHEY; CDR2 reads SVGEGT. The CDR3 runs 13 residues. CDR3 in DNA: TGTGCCAGCAGTTCACTCTCTGGAAACACCATATATTTT. Amino acids: CASSSLSGNTIYF.

The rearrangement links TRBV20-1 to TRBJ1-2, with 8 bases fitting TRBD1. The V gene's germline CDR1 is DFQATT and CDR2 SNEGSKA (reference sequence). The CDR3 covers 14 residues. With 4 bases clipped from V and 2 bases from J, the junction kept 6 bases outside the gene matches. The CDR3 sequence is CSATGTGGNYGYTF. DNA of the CDR3: TGCAGTGCTACCGGGACAGGAGGAAACTATGGCTACACCTTC.

The chain uses TRBV12-3 or TRBV12-4 and TRBJ2-1; D unclear. The V and J ends lost 4 bases and 8 bases respectively, with 15 bases between them. There are 14 residues in the CDR3. The CDR3 reads CASSYPQKGYEQFF. In DNA form, the CDR3 reads TGTGCCAGCAGTTATCCGCAGAAAGGCTATGAGCAGTTCTTC.

This clonotype appeared many times. V usage is TRBV7-3 and J usage is TRBJ2-6; D not resolved. The CDR3 is 15 amino acids. Trimming left V 2 bases short and J 2 bases short, with 7 bases between. Germline CDR1 and CDR2: SGHTA and FQGTGA. The CDR3 protein is CASSLQQAGANVLTF. The CDR3 region has the DNA TGTGCCAGCAGCTTACAGCAGGCTGGGGCCAACGTCCTGACTTTC. The full variable domain, completed using reference TRBV7-3 and TRBJ2-6, is GAGVSQTPSNKVTEKGKYVELRCDPISGHTALYWYRQSLGQGPEFLIYFQGTGAADDSGLPNDRFFAVRPEGSVSTLKIQRTERGDSAVYLCASSLQQAGANVLTFGAGSRLTVL.

The chain has TRBV10-2 and TRBJ1-1, with TRBD1 matching over 9 bases. CDR1 is WSHSY, CDR2 SAAADI, per germline. The CDR3 has 14 residues. Trimming cost V 6 bases and J 3 bases; bases outside gene matches: 5. CDR3 amino acids: CASSPGTGYTEAFF. The CDR3 DNA sequence: TGCGCCAGCAGCCCCGGGACAGGGTACACTGAAGCTTTCTTT.

This rearrangement joins TRBV4-1 to TRBJ1-1; D remains ambiguous. The CDR3 is 15 residues long. V was pared by 1 base and J by 5 bases, with 14 bases between. Germline CDR1 reads MGHRA; CDR2 reads YSYEKL. CDR3 protein: CASSQGARSLTEAFF. The CDR3 DNA is TGCGCCAGCAGCCAAGGGGCCCGCAGCTTAACTGAAGCTTTCTTT.

This chain connects TRBV18 to TRBJ1-1; D is uncertain. Germline V lookup: CDR1 KGHSH, CDR2 LQKENI. The CDR3 spans 13 residues. The V and J ends lost 1 base and 3 bases respectively, with 6 bases between them. The CDR3 sequence: CASSPQVYTEAFF. The DNA for the CDR3 is TGTGCCAGCTCACCACAGGTATACACTGAAGCTTTCTTT. The complete variable domain, with remaining parts taken from reference TRBV18 and TRBJ1-1, reads NAGVMQNPRHLVRRRGQEARLRCSPMKGHSHVYWYRQLPEEGLKFMVYLQKENIIDESGMPKERFSAEFPKEGPSILRIQQVVRGDSAAYFCASSPQVYTEAFFGQGTRLTVV.

This clonotype was counted at least ten times. The J gene is TRBJ1-2, the V gene TRBV7-8; TRBD1 aligns across 7 bases. There are 13 residues in the CDR3. The V segment lost 5 bases and the J segment 4 bases; nucleotides outside the gene matches: 4. The V gene's germline CDR1 is SGHVS and CDR2 FQNEAQ. The CDR3 DNA reads TGTGCCAGCAGCACCGGACAGGTCTATGGCTACACCTTC. Translating gives CASSTGQVYGYTF.

Comments on this clonotype: A read error may produce the germline difference seen at one junction end. The chain has TRBV20-1 and TRBJ2-1; D is unresolved. Germline CDR1 is DFQATT and CDR2 is SNEGSKA (reference sequence). The CDR3 contains 15 residues. The CDR3 DNA reads as TGCAGTGCGAGAGGCGAACGGAGCTCCTACACTGAGCAGTTCTTC. Translation gives CSARGERSSYTEQFF.

The J gene is TRBJ2-3, the V gene TRBV2; no clear D gene. V lost 3 bases to trimming and J lost 0 bases, with 1 base between them. This CDR3 spans 12 amino acids. Germline V gene sequence: CDR1 SNHLY, CDR2 FYNNEI. CDR3 sequence: CASSDSTDTQYF. The CDR3 coding sequence is TGTGCCAGCAGTGACAGCACAGATACGCAGTATTTT.

This clonotype was found a few times. The chain joins TRBV19 to TRBJ1-1, with TRBD1 identical over 7 bases. The ends lost 6 bases at V and 3 bases at J; junction bases unmatched: 10. Germline V gene sequence: CDR1 LNHDA, CDR2 SQIVND (reference sequence). CDR3 size: 15 residues. CDR3 residues: CASSPWEGADTEAFF. CDR3 nucleotide sequence: TGTGCCAGTAGCCCCTGGGAGGGGGCGGACACTGAAGCTTTCTTT.

As for this clonotype: An end of the junction does not agree with germline; a read error may underlie this. The V call is TRBV29-1, the J call TRBJ2-3; possibly TRBD1 or TRBD2 for D (5 bases each). The CDR3 length is 15 residues. The germline CDR1 and CDR2 sequences are SQVTM and ANQGSEA. CDR3 region: CSVEGPGRYTDTQYF. The CDR3 nucleotides are TGCAGCGTTGAAGGCCCGGGGCGCTACACAGATACGCAGTACTTT.

This clonotype has a single count. The chain uses TRBV20-1 and TRBJ1-2; the D gene is possibly TRBD1 (5 bases). Germline V lookup: CDR1 DFQATT, CDR2 SNEGSKA (reference sequence). The length of the CDR3 is 12 residues. V lost 8 bases, J lost 4 bases, and 14 bases lay in between. The CDR3 nucleotides are TGCAGTTTAGCCGGGGGAGGCTATGGCTACACCTTC. Translation gives CSLAGGGYGYTF.

The rearrangement joins TRBV19 to TRBJ1-2, with 9 bases fitting TRBD1. J gave up 4 bases and V 1 base, and 4 bases lay outside the gene matches. Germline V CDR1 and CDR2: LNHDA, SQIVND (reference sequence). The CDR3 runs to 15 residues. The CDR3 region is CASSIAGQGSYGYTF. The DNA for the CDR3 is TGTGCCAGTAGTATAGCCGGACAGGGGAGCTATGGCTACACCTTC.

There are a few counts of this clonotype. The rearrangement joins TRBV19 to TRBJ1-5, with 7 bases fitting TRBD1. The CDR3 covers 18 residues. Germline-derived CDR1 and CDR2 are LNHDA and SQIVND (reference sequence). V lost 3 bases and J lost 2; bases outside the gene matches: 13. The CDR3 DNA reads as TGTGCCAGTAGTATTTTCCCCCCACAAGACAGGGGCAATCAGCCCCAGCATTTT. It specifies CASSIFPPQDRGNQPQHF.

This clonotype has a handful of counts. The chain links TRBV10-3 to TRBJ1-4; TRBD1 agrees at 8 bases. Germline CDR1 reads ENHRY; CDR2 reads SYGVKD. CDR3 size: 16 residues. The V and J ends lost 10 bases and 5 bases, in that order; junction bases with no gene match: 15. CDR3 amino acids: CASRSNRDRQNEKLFF. The CDR3 nucleotides are TGTGCCAGCAGAAGTAACCGGGACAGGCAAAATGAAAAACTGTTTTTT.

About this clonotype: Given a much more abundant clone one base away, this may be a read error. The rearrangement links TRBV7-2 to TRBJ1-4; no firm D call. The germline V gene encodes CDR1 SGHTA and CDR2 FQGNSA. The CDR3 runs 14 residues. Here the CDR3 reads CASGLDWAEEKLFF. CDR3 DNA sequence: TGTGCCAGCGGCTTAGATTGGGCAGAGGAAAAACTGTTTTTT. Together with reference TRBV7-2 and TRBJ1-4, the CDR3 gives the full variable domain: GAGVSQSPSNKVTEKGKDVELRCDPISGHTALYWYRQSLGQGLEFLIYFQGNSAPDKSGLPSDRFSAERTGGSVSTLTIQRTQQEDSAVYLCASGLDWAEEKLFFGSGTQLSVL.

There are many counts of this clonotype. The V and J genes are TRBV6-1 and TRBJ2-7; TRBD1 or TRBD2 may be the D gene (6 bases each). This CDR3 has 13 amino acids. The V gene lost 8 bases and the J gene lost 1 base, with 12 bases spanning the gap. In germline, CDR1 is MNHNS, CDR2 SASEGT. The CDR3 DNA follows: TGTGCCAGCGGCCGGGGGCAGTCCTACGAGCAGTACTTC. As protein: CASGRGQSYEQYF.

This clonotype came up many times. This chain links TRBV7-3 with TRBJ2-3; the match to TRBD1 covers 10 bases. The germline V gene has CDR1 SGHTA and CDR2 FQGTGA. This CDR3 spans 15 amino acids. V shed 3 bases, J shed 1 base, and the junction held 1 base outside the gene matches. Here the CDR3 reads CASSFGTGGTDTQYF. CDR3 coding DNA: TGTGCCAGCAGCTTTGGGACAGGGGGCACAGATACGCAGTATTTT.

This clonotype has ten or more counts. The rearrangement links TRBV7-3 to TRBJ1-1; D gene uncertain. Germline-derived CDR1 and CDR2 are SGHTA and FQGTGA. V lost 6 bases and J lost 1, with 9 bases in between. The CDR3 contains 13 residues. The CDR3 region is CASRSRQNTEAFF. CDR3 DNA sequence: TGTGCCAGCAGAAGTCGGCAGAACACTGAAGCTTTCTTT.

This clonotype has a count of ten or more. The chain employs TRBV20-1 and TRBJ2-2, with D maybe TRBD1 (6 bases). Deletions cut 5 bases from V and 7 bases from J, with 26 bases between. This CDR3 spans 17 amino acids. Germline V gives CDR1 DFQATT, CDR2 SNEGSKA (reference sequence). CDR3 in amino acids: CSAGQRASPLGDGELFF. The DNA for the CDR3 is TGCAGTGCTGGACAGCGAGCTAGCCCCTTGGGGGACGGGGAGCTGTTTTTT.

The rearrangement joins TRBV6-1 to TRBJ2-1, with D possibly TRBD2 on 5 matching bases. The CDR3 length is 16 residues. V was pared by 6 bases and J by 0 bases, with 15 bases between. Germline assignment: CDR1 MNHNS and CDR2 SASEGT. CDR3 protein: CASSPYLASSYNEQFF. The CDR3 DNA is TGTGCCAGCAGCCCGTACTTAGCGAGCTCCTACAATGAGCAGTTCTTC.